The subject of this entry is one T cell receptor (beta chain). The antigen it binds to is not known. It has no much larger one-base neighbor in the sample; base qualities were not kept. This specimen comes from a study of blood T cell repertoires in COVID-19 (TCRdb year 2020). Background on the whole study: Samples from collaborators originated in the United States, Italy and Spain and spanned both the acute and convalescent phases of COVID-19. The repertoires were released in a freely available public database intended as a resource for research on the immune response to SARS-CoV-2. Where HLA class I and class II types were available, the types were taken from metadata supplied by the sample provider, not from assay-based typing. Subjects who had been exposed to COVID-19, were actively infected with it, or had recovered from it provided the deeply sampled blood TCRbeta repertoires that made up the dataset. Sample metadata almost always included a de-identified subject ID, COVID-19 status, age in years and sex. Samples were obtained from the ongoing ImmuneRACE study (first 160 participants) and from over a thousand subjects provided by 6 global collaborators. The prospective study material was composed of cDNA or gDNA derived from T cells, B-cell-depleted T cells, or PBMCs. The research as a whole found: The quantity of clinical and demographic metadata differed by source and by participant and was supplied without curation.

In the prospective study, participants were roughly 18 to 100 years old, resided in about two dozen geographic areas of the United States, and were enrolled through a virtual design. To assign participants to cohorts, the prospective study relied on clinical history that participants themselves reported in a screening survey and a study questionnaire. For ImmuneRACE Cohort 3, a participant was defined as recovered based on two consecutive negative NP/OP PCR tests, clearance by a healthcare professional, or resolution of symptoms. In the prospective study, mobile phlebotomists collected whole blood, serum and a nasopharyngeal or oropharyngeal swab from each participant. Over an approximately two-month period, participants in the prospective study had the option of providing additional blood draws and questionnaires. Before DNA extraction, prospective study blood samples were shipped either frozen or at room temperature.

V and J lose 2 bases and 0 bases, and a span of 14 bases separates them. Including cysteine and phenylalanine, the CDR3 has 17 amino acids. The CDR3 DNA has 51 bases and is translated from base 1. Sequences KGHSH (CDR1) and LQKENI (CDR2) are obtained from the germline V gene. The immunoSEQ Assay, a bias-controlled multiplex PCR, was used to amplify TCRbeta CDR3 regions from genomic DNA. The authors' pipeline ran thus. The number of nucleated cells in each sample was estimated from the amplification of reference gene primers within the assay. To quantify the absolute abundance of each unique TCRbeta CDR3 rearrangement, sequence reads were collapsed and filtered. Productive Simpson clonality was computed per sample as the square root of Simpson's diversity index over productive rearrangements. This immuneACCESS table, as held by TCRdb, lists in-frame sequences with V and J called but not all clones. Of the missing ones, under half trace to an unresolved V gene in checked studies; the others have no known cause. Clone size and V and J calls were adopted from that table, with D and trimming inferred from the DNA. Recorded for this sample are over 200,000 clones; approximately 84% of them occurred a single time. The leading ten clones occupy 15% of the sample.

The TCR originated in a man younger than 35 who had recovered from COVID-19. Sequencing was performed on PBMCs or T cells enriched from blood (not recorded which). Recombination joined TRBV18 with TRBJ1-3; the D gene remains uncertain. The DNA sequence is as follows: TGTGCCAGCTCACCAACTTCGAGCGGAGACTCTGGAAACACCATATATTTT. It codes for CASSPTSSGDSGNTIYF.